This TCR beta chain was obtained from a study of CD8 T cells in Susac syndrome. The authors reverse transcribed 0.5 to 1 ug RNA with random hexamers. The method of amplification for TCR beta CDR3 was immunoSEQ multiplex PCR, covering 54 Vbeta and 13 Jbeta. TCRdb re-analysed the immunoSEQ multiplex PCR reads in MiXCR, keeping a single row per CDR3 protein. The repertoire consists of around 150,000 distinct CDR3 sequences, with roughly 96% occurring once and the leading ten covering 0.11%. TCR beta sequences were obtained from blood CD8+ and CD4+ T cells. The multiple sclerosis controls comprised treatment-naive patients whose relapsing-remitting disease was stable or active. TEMRA cells were FACS-enriched, and CD8+ and CD4+ T cells were isolated negatively. This CDR3 has 15 amino acids. Germline CDR1 SQVTM, CDR2 ANQGSEA. Unmatched junction bases numbered 14, after V lost 7 bases and J lost 2 bases.

The sequenced material came from CD4+ T cells from PBMCs. V usage is TRBV29-1 and J usage is TRBJ2-7; 7 bases agree with TRBD1. The origin of this receptor is a human donor with multiple sclerosis. The CDR3 loop is CSATGVAGGAYEQYF. In DNA, the CDR3 is TGCAGCGCCACCGGGGTGGCAGGGGGTGCCTACGAGCAGTACTTC.